One and the same sample provided the 5 T cell receptor beta chains below, sequenced in a study of B cell selection in AIRE deficiency (dated by TCRdb to the late 2010s). The library was generated by the immunoSEQ multiplex PCR assay. This immuneACCESS table, as held by TCRdb, lists in-frame sequences with V and J called but not all clones. Of the missing ones, under half trace to an unresolved V gene in checked studies; the others have no known cause. This sample lists 21,000 or so clones; more than 95% were detected once. The ten biggest clones cover roughly 0.3% of the sample. For sorting, conventional CD4 T cells were defined as CD4+CD127+ cells. The sequenced sample consisted of conventional CD4+ T cells sorted from PBMCs. These TCRs come from a human donor with AIRE deficiency.

V and J are TRBV28 and TRBJ1-6, with unresolved D. CDR3 length: 12 amino acids. V was shortened by 6 bases and J by 5 bases, with 5 bases between the two germline ends. CDR1 is MDHEN and CDR2 is SYDVKM in the germline V gene. The CDR3 sequence: CASRRNNSPLHF. The CDR3 DNA sequence: TGTGCCAGCAGGAGAAATAATTCACCCCTCCACTTT.

This sequence joins TRBV6-6 and TRBJ1-4; the match to TRBD1 covers 10 bases. Germline-derived CDR1 and CDR2 are MNHNY and SVGAGI (reference sequence). V was pared by 5 bases and J by 8 bases, with 5 bases of the junction left unmatched. The CDR3 is made up of 14 amino acids. The CDR3 sequence: CASSRTGGGEKLFF. The CDR3, as DNA: TGTGCCAGCAGTCGGACAGGGGGGGGAGAAAAACTGTTTTTT.

The chain recombines TRBV5-1 with TRBJ2-1; D gene unclear. The CDR3 is 13 amino acids. V was pared by 2 bases and J by 8 bases, with 11 bases between. CDR1 is SGHRS and CDR2 is YFSETQ in the germline V gene. The CDR3 DNA reads TGCGCCAGCAGCTTAGGGTATAGGGATGAGCAGTTCTTC. It is translated as CASSLGYRDEQFF.

This clone was picked up a small number of times. The chain couples TRBV7-9 to TRBJ1-6, with 9 bases fitting TRBD1. V trimming: 5 bases; J trimming: 8 bases; junction bases outside the gene matches: 7. Germline values: CDR1 SEHNR, CDR2 FQNEAQ (reference sequence). This CDR3 contains 15 residues. In DNA, the CDR3 is TGTGCCAGCAGCCCCCCGGGACAGGGACATTCACCCCTCCACTTT. Its translation is CASSPPGQGHSPLHF.

The CDR3 loop reads CASSRGWSNQPQHF. The CDR3 DNA follows: TGTGCCAGCAGTCGAGGCTGGAGCAATCAGCCCCAGCATTTT. The chain links TRBV2 to TRBJ1-5; D is unclear. CDR1 is SNHLY and CDR2 is FYNNEI in the germline V gene. CDR3 length equals 14 residues. With 5 bases removed from V and 1 base from J, the gap between germline ends came to 9 bases.